Listed below are T cell receptor beta chains from one sample, sequenced in a study of T cell responses to AZD1222 COVID-19 vaccine. Generated by immunoSEQ multiplex PCR, the TCRdb table keeps only in-frame clones and is missing some. The top ten clones hold approximately 2.9% of a sample with 90,000 to 150,000 clones, about 88% of them seen once. The source material was peripheral blood, sampled 28 days after the second AZD1222 dose. Source of these receptors: an adult who received the AZD1222 COVID-19 vaccine. The CDR3 runs from the conserved cysteine through the conserved F or W.

v_call,j_call,cdr3_aa
TRBV6-6,TRBJ1-2,CASSTGTATNYGYTF
TRBV5-4,TRBJ2-7,CASSPGPSDEQYF
TRBV6-6,TRBJ1-1,CASTYGQGSNTEAFF
TRBV19,TRBJ1-1,CASTSGTVKNTEAFF
TRBV7-9,TRBJ2-7,CASSSGPEQQYF
TRBV30,TRBJ1-6,CALARAGGYNSPLHF
TRBV19,TRBJ1-1,CASSKQGQLMNTEAFF
TRBV3-1/TRBV3-2,TRBJ1-4,CASSPRDLRANEKLFF
TRBV28,TRBJ2-7,CASSLAGGRYEQYF
TRBV7-9,TRBJ1-5,CASSLGQTNQPQHF
TRBV28,TRBJ2-1,CASSLGVLAGYNEQFF
TRBV7-9,TRBJ1-4,CASSLNSANEKLFF
TRBV4-1,TRBJ1-4,CASSQGDLRPNEKLFF
TRBV7-2,TRBJ2-1,CASRLPQFF
TRBV16,TRBJ1-5,CASSQSTGPQHF
TRBV24-1,TRBJ1-4,CATSESSTNEKLFF
TRBV7-2,TRBJ1-6,CASSSTQGALHSPLHF
TRBV10-3,TRBJ2-2,CAISEPRGKSGPGELFF
TRBV5-4,TRBJ2-3,CASSPQVSPSMDTQYF
TRBV30,TRBJ1-2,CAWSPPRGGYTF
TRBV29-1,TRBJ2-1,CSTTKADNEQFF
TRBV6-5,TRBJ2-4,CASSTRRGGQNIQYF
TRBV3-1/TRBV3-2,TRBJ1-2,CASSQVGLYDGYTF
TRBV6-5,TRBJ1-2,CASSYTGVGDYGYTF
TRBV7-2,TRBJ2-7,CASSSIYEQYF
TRBV5-1,TRBJ2-7,CASSLQGWTYEQYF
TRBV28,TRBJ1-4,CASIRTGNNEKLFF
TRBV29-1,TRBJ1-1,CSVEDPPGGMNTEAFF
TRBV7-2,TRBJ2-1,CASRVGRAGANEQFF
TRBV5-1,TRBJ1-6,CASSRTGDLNSPLHF
TRBV28,TRBJ2-7,CASSPRLAGMYEQYF
TRBV9,TRBJ1-4,CASSGPLSGGYEKLFF
TRBV2,TRBJ2-3,CASSVWLTDTQYF
TRBV6-4,TRBJ2-7,CASSEDGGSYEQYF
TRBV6-5,TRBJ1-5,CASSYERVSQPQHF
TRBV11-2,TRBJ1-5,CASSLTGGDQPQHF
TRBV30,TRBJ1-6,CACRGTYNSPLHF
TRBV19,TRBJ2-2,CASSQAGTNTGELFF
TRBV11-2,TRBJ2-3,CASRLTGGDTQYF
TRBV7-2,TRBJ1-1,CASSLGQGLEAFF
TRBV3-1/TRBV3-2,TRBJ1-6,CASSQFPETRTLHF
TRBV19,TRBJ1-3,CASVPRGRSSGNTIYF
TRBV7-9,TRBJ1-1,CASSPNRAAASDTEAFF
TRBV7-8,TRBJ1-2,CASSAGQFYGYTF
TRBV12-3/TRBV12-4,TRBJ2-7,CASSVGQLYEQYF
TRBV10-2,TRBJ2-7,CASRDRDRVGEQYF
TRBV18,TRBJ1-1,CASSPQEGLNTEAFF
TRBV10-3,TRBJ2-1,CASRWDRVYNEQFF
TRBV30,TRBJ1-4,CAWSSFDGDNEKLFF
TRBV7-2,TRBJ1-4,CASSLAMHRANEKLFF
TRBV9,TRBJ2-3,CASSSGRLTSSTDTQYF
TRBV3-1/TRBV3-2,TRBJ2-2,CASSRGTSGGTNTGELFF
TRBV4-3,TRBJ1-2,CASSQDEGVGYGYTF
TRBV14,TRBJ2-4,CASSHRTVKNIQYF
TRBV6-5,TRBJ1-2,CASRGRLQDGYTF
TRBV29-1,TRBJ1-1,CSVEEWENTEAFF